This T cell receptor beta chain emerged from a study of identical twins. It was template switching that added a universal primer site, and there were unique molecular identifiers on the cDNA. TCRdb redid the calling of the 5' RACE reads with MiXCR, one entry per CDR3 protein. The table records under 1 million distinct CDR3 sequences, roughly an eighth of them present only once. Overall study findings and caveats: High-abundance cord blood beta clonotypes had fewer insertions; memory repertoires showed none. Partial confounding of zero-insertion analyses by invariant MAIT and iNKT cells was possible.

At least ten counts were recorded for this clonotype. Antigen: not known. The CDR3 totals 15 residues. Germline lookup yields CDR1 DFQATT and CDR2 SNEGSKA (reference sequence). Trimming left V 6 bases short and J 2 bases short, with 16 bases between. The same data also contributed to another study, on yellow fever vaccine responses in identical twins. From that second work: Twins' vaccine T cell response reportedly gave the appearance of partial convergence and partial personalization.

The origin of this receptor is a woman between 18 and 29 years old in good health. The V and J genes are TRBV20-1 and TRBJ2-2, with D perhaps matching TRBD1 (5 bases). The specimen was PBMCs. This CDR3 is CSAIDSFTNTGELFF. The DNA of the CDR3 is TGCAGTGCAATTGACAGCTTTACAAACACCGGGGAGCTGTTTTTT.